What follows are 13 T cell receptor beta chains derived from one specimen sequenced in a study of blood T cell repertoires in COVID-19. The method was immunoSEQ multiplex PCR; TCRdb's version includes in-frame clones alone and lacks a portion of them. Here the sample spans roughly 250,000 clones, around 86% being singletons. Sequenced: PBMCs or T cells enriched from blood (not recorded which). The receptors were sampled from a woman in her fifties or sixties who had recovered from COVID-19.

This clone has just one count. Here the CDR3 reads CASSSRVAGKYNEQFF. The CDR3 coding sequence is TGTGCCAGCAGCTCCCGGGTAGCGGGAAAATACAATGAGCAGTTCTTC. The chain links TRBV11-2 to TRBJ2-1; 8 nucleotides line up with TRBD2. This CDR3 comprises 16 residues. The V gene end was trimmed by 4 bases and the J gene end by 4 bases; junction bases not matched to a gene: 9. Germline V CDR1 and CDR2: SGHAT, FQNNGV.

The table lists this clone with a count of one. The chain recombines TRBV11-3 with TRBJ1-1, with unresolved D. This CDR3 spans 14 amino acids. CDR1 SGHNT and CDR2 YENEEA come from the germline V gene. V was cut by 1 base and J by 4 bases, with 10 bases left in between. CDR3 nucleotides: TGTGCCAGCAGCTTAGCAGTAGGGAGCACTGAAGCTTTCTTT. Translating it yields CASSLAVGSTEAFF.

V usage is TRBV7-3 and J usage is TRBJ1-1; 9 bases are a match to TRBD1. This CDR3 region has 15 residues. From germline, CDR1 is SGHTA and CDR2 FQGTGA. The V and J ends lost 4 bases and 6 bases, in that order; junction bases with no gene match: 9. The CDR3 region is CASSSPGQGTAEAFF. The CDR3 bases are TGTGCCAGCAGCTCACCGGGACAGGGAACCGCTGAAGCTTTCTTT. The full variable domain, in which reference TRBV7-3 and TRBJ1-1 provide the parts outside the CDR3, is GAGVSQTPSNKVTEKGKYVELRCDPISGHTALYWYRQSLGQGPEFLIYFQGTGAADDSGLPNDRFFAVRPEGSVSTLKIQRTERGDSAVYLCASSSPGQGTAEAFFGQGTRLTVV.

This clone was seen a few times. The genes are TRBV6-1 and TRBJ1-5; D is unresolved. The CDR3 loop spans 15 amino acids. CDR1 and CDR2 from the germline V gene are MNHNS and SASEGT. Trimming shortened V by 1 base and J by 7 bases, and 14 bases separated the two germline ends. The CDR3 nucleotides are TGTGCCAGCAGTGAAGGGCGGGTAAGTGCGCAGCCCCAGCATTTT. Translation: CASSEGRVSAQPQHF.

The gene calls are TRBV10-3 and TRBJ1-1; 8 nucleotides match TRBD1. With V trimmed by 4 bases and J by 2 bases, 9 bases remained unmatched. The V gene's germline CDR1 is ENHRY and CDR2 SYGVKD. CDR3 length: 16 amino acids. The CDR3 region is CAISAFGQGGNTEAFF. The CDR3 DNA follows: TGTGCCATCAGTGCTTTTGGACAGGGAGGAAACACTGAAGCTTTCTTT.

This clone occurred once. The chain links TRBV2 to TRBJ2-1; 9 bases are shared with TRBD2. V lost 0 bases to trimming and J lost 2 bases; unmatched junction nucleotides: 14. The CDR3 extends over 20 amino acids. Germline V CDR1 and CDR2: SNHLY, FYNNEI. CDR3 in amino acids: CASSEALWRGGSWTYNEQFF. For the CDR3, the DNA is TGTGCCAGCAGTGAAGCGCTTTGGCGGGGGGGCTCTTGGACCTACAATGAGCAGTTCTTC.

The genes are TRBV10-3 and TRBJ1-1; no definite D call. Trimming stripped 2 bases from V and 0 bases from J, with 10 bases between. Germline V gene data show CDR1 as ENHRY and CDR2 as SYGVKD. The CDR3 is 15 amino acids. The CDR3 region has the DNA TGTGCCATCAGTGAGCAGGCGTTGGTGAACACTGAAGCTTTCTTT. It translates to CAISEQALVNTEAFF.

V is TRBV5-8 and J is TRBJ1-6; 7 nucleotides agree with TRBD1. The CDR3 contains 14 residues. Germline values: CDR1 SGHTS, CDR2 YDEGEE. V trimming: 4 bases; J trimming: 10 bases; junction bases outside the gene matches: 8. The CDR3 loop reads CASSAGQVGSPLHF. CDR3 nucleotide sequence: TGTGCCAGCAGCGCAGGACAGGTGGGATCACCCCTCCACTTT. Drawing the rest from reference TRBV5-8 and TRBJ1-6, the complete variable domain is EAGVTQSPTHLIKTRGQQATLRCSPISGHTSVYWYQQALGLGLQFLLWYDEGEERNRGNFPPRFSGRQFPNYSSELNVNALELEDSALYLCASSAGQVGSPLHFGNGTRLTVT.

This sequence joins TRBV7-9 and TRBJ1-5, with D perhaps matching TRBD1 (6 bases). This CDR3 has 14 amino acids. The V gene lost 4 bases and the J gene lost 4 bases, with 11 bases spanning the gap. Germline lookup yields CDR1 SEHNR and CDR2 FQNEAQ (reference sequence). Written as DNA, the CDR3 is TGTGCCAGCAGCTCCTACAGGGAGAATCAGCCCCAGCATTTT. This encodes CASSSYRENQPQHF.

The chain carries TRBV30 and TRBJ1-6, with D possibly being TRBD1 (5 bases). The CDR3 covers 17 residues. Germline assignment: CDR1 GTSNPN and CDR2 SVGIG (reference sequence). V was clipped by 2 bases and J by 0 bases, with 14 bases between them. This CDR3 is CAWSWGRGFSYNSPLHF. The DNA of the CDR3 is TGTGCCTGGAGTTGGGGAAGGGGCTTCTCCTATAATTCACCCCTCCACTTT.

The chain links TRBV9 to TRBJ1-6; no clear D. Germline assignment: CDR1 SGDLS and CDR2 YYNGEE. This CDR3 spans 17 amino acids. The V end was cut by 0 bases, the J end by 5 bases, with 15 bases between. In DNA form, the CDR3 reads TGTGCCAGCAGCGTAGACGGCTTTCCTAGCCATAATTCACCCCTCCACTTT. It encodes CASSVDGFPSHNSPLHF.

This chain joins TRBV9 and TRBJ2-2; no reliable D call. V lost 1 base, J lost 7 bases, and 14 bases lay in between. Germline values: CDR1 SGDLS, CDR2 YYNGEE. The CDR3 runs 15 residues. This CDR3 is CASSVKEASRGELFF. The CDR3 DNA sequence: TGTGCCAGCAGCGTAAAAGAGGCCTCCCGCGGGGAGCTGTTTTTT. Variable domain in full (rest from reference TRBV9 and TRBJ2-2): DSGVTQTPKHLITATGQRVTLRCSPRSGDLSVYWYQQSLDQGLQFLIQYYNGEERAKGNILERFSAQQFPDLHSELNLSSLELGDSALYFCASSVKEASRGELFFGEGSRLTVL.

V and J are TRBV27 and TRBJ2-7; TRBD1 aligns across 8 bases. Germline CDR1 MNHEY, CDR2 SMNVEV (reference sequence). V lost 2 bases, J lost 1 base, and 10 bases stayed unmatched. The CDR3 loop spans 17 amino acids. CDR3 in amino acids: CASSLLLPGQVSYEQYF. In nucleotides, the CDR3 is TGTGCCAGCAGTTTACTCCTCCCGGGACAGGTTTCCTACGAGCAGTACTTC.